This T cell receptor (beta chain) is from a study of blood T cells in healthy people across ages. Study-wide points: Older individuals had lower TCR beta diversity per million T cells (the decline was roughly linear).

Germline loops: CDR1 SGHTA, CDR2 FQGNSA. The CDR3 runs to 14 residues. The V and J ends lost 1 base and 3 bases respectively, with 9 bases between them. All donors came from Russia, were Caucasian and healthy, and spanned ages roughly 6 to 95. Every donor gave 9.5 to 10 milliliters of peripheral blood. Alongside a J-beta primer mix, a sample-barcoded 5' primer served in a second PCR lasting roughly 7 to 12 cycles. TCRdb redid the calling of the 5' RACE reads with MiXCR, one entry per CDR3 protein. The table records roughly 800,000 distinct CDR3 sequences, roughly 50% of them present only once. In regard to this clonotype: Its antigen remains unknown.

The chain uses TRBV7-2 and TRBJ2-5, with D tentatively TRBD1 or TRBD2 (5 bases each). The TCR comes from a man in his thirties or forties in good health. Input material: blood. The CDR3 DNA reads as TGTGCCAGCAGCTTAGAAGTGGGGGAAGAGACCCAGTACTTC. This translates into CASSLEVGEETQYF.